The rows below give T cell receptor beta chains drawn from one sample of a study of control samples from healthy donors and cancer patients. The method was immunoSEQ multiplex PCR; TCRdb's version includes in-frame clones alone and lacks a portion of them. The sample consists of around 72,000 clones, more than 75% of them appearing once. The specimen was blood. The receptors stem from a man in his fifties in good health. Both conserved end residues are part of each CDR3. The D gene is left open where the match is weak. The size entry is marked missing in some rows and otherwise reads once, few, many or a size class.

d_gene: TRBD2
abundance: .
v_gene: TRBV27
j_gene: TRBJ2-1
CDR3aa: CASSLSLGTSGRTEQFF
CDR3nt: TGTGCCAGCAGTTTATCTTTAGGGACTAGCGGGAGAACTGAGCAGTTCTTC

d_gene: .
abundance: .
v_gene: TRBV6-5
j_gene: TRBJ2-3
CDR3aa: CASSYSYRASTDTQYF
CDR3nt: TGTGCCAGCAGTTACTCCTACCGAGCGAGCACAGATACGCAGTATTTT

d_gene: .
abundance: .
v_gene: TRBV12-3/TRBV12-4
j_gene: TRBJ2-5
CDR3aa: CASTGAYQETQYF
CDR3nt: TGTGCCAGCACCGGGGCGTACCAAGAGACCCAGTACTTC

d_gene: TRBD1
abundance: .
v_gene: TRBV7-2
j_gene: TRBJ2-4
CDR3aa: CASSSGQGNGIQYF
CDR3nt: TGTGCCAGCAGCTCAGGACAGGGGAACGGCATTCAGTACTTC

d_gene: TRBD1
abundance: .
v_gene: TRBV9
j_gene: TRBJ2-4
CDR3aa: CASSVGNGMPGTGQNIQYF
CDR3nt: TGTGCCAGCAGCGTAGGAAATGGGATGCCCGGGACAGGCCAAAACATTCAGTACTTC

d_gene: .
abundance: .
v_gene: TRBV7-8
j_gene: TRBJ2-6
CDR3aa: CASSPRGSAGANVLTF
CDR3nt: TGTGCCAGCAGCCCACGCGGGTCCGCTGGGGCCAACGTCCTGACTTTC

d_gene: TRBD1
abundance: few
v_gene: TRBV28
j_gene: TRBJ1-6
CDR3aa: CASSPGGIYNSPLHF
CDR3nt: TGTGCCAGCAGCCCAGGGGGCATTTATAATTCACCCCTCCACTTT

d_gene: .
abundance: .
v_gene: TRBV7-9
j_gene: TRBJ1-3
CDR3aa: CASSFNGDLLSSGNTIYF
CDR3nt: TGTGCCAGCAGCTTTAATGGCGATCTATTGTCGTCTGGAAACACCATATATTTT

d_gene: .
abundance: .
v_gene: TRBV11-2
j_gene: TRBJ2-5
CDR3aa: CASSFTGTAFETQYF
CDR3nt: TGTGCCAGCAGTTTTACCGGGACGGCTTTTGAGACCCAGTACTTC

d_gene: TRBD1
abundance: .
v_gene: TRBV29-1
j_gene: TRBJ1-1
CDR3aa: CSVEQGARTEAFF
CDR3nt: TGCAGCGTAGAACAGGGGGCGAGGACTGAAGCTTTCTTT

d_gene: .
abundance: .
v_gene: TRBV12-5
j_gene: TRBJ2-2
CDR3aa: CASGLVRPGELFF
CDR3nt: TGTGCTAGTGGTTTGGTACGCCCCGGGGAGCTGTTTTTT

d_gene: TRBD2
abundance: .
v_gene: TRBV6-6
j_gene: TRBJ2-5
CDR3aa: CASSYGLAGVGETQYF
CDR3nt: TGTGCCAGCAGTTACGGGCTAGCGGGAGTTGGAGAGACCCAGTACTTC

d_gene: .
abundance: .
v_gene: TRBV27
j_gene: TRBJ2-7
CDR3aa: CASSLSAVQGPTYEQYF
CDR3nt: TGTGCCAGCAGTTTATCAGCGGTGCAGGGCCCCACCTACGAGCAGTACTTC

d_gene: .
abundance: once
v_gene: TRBV28
j_gene: TRBJ2-3
CDR3aa: CASPPGPGGGGTDTQYF
CDR3nt: TGTGCCAGCCCGCCCGGTCCCGGGGGAGGTGGTACAGATACGCAGTATTTT

d_gene: TRBD2
abundance: once
v_gene: TRBV5-4
j_gene: TRBJ2-7
CDR3aa: CASSPELAGASYEQYF
CDR3nt: TGTGCCAGCAGCCCGGAACTAGCGGGAGCGTCCTACGAGCAGTACTTC

d_gene: .
abundance: .
v_gene: TRBV6-2/TRBV6-3
j_gene: TRBJ1-6
CDR3aa: CASSRGVGNSPLHF
CDR3nt: TGTGCCAGCAGCCGAGGGGTTGGCAATTCACCCCTCCACTTT

d_gene: TRBD2
abundance: .
v_gene: TRBV9
j_gene: TRBJ2-3
CDR3aa: CASSALAGGSTDTQYF
CDR3nt: TGTGCCAGCAGCGCACTAGCGGGAGGGAGCACAGATACGCAGTATTTT

d_gene: .
abundance: few
v_gene: TRBV14
j_gene: TRBJ1-2
CDR3aa: CASSQDTYYGYTF
CDR3nt: TGTGCCAGCAGCCAAGATACCTACTATGGCTACACCTTC

d_gene: .
abundance: .
v_gene: TRBV7-8
j_gene: TRBJ2-1
CDR3aa: CASSRVFTTVYNEQFF
CDR3nt: TGTGCCAGCAGCCGAGTCTTTACAACAGTTTACAATGAGCAGTTCTTC

d_gene: .
abundance: .
v_gene: TRBV3-1/TRBV3-2
j_gene: TRBJ2-1
CDR3aa: CASRLSSYNEQFF
CDR3nt: TGTGCCAGCAGGTTAAGCTCCTACAATGAGCAGTTCTTC

d_gene: TRBD2
abundance: .
v_gene: TRBV7-2
j_gene: TRBJ2-7
CDR3aa: CASSLPRASGAAYEQYF
CDR3nt: TGTGCCAGCAGCTTACCGAGGGCTAGCGGTGCTGCCTACGAGCAGTACTTC

d_gene: .
abundance: .
v_gene: TRBV11-2
j_gene: TRBJ2-2
CDR3aa: CASSLAKNTGELFF
CDR3nt: TGTGCCAGCAGCTTAGCGAAGAACACCGGGGAGCTGTTTTTT

d_gene: .
abundance: .
v_gene: TRBV2
j_gene: TRBJ1-3
CDR3aa: CASQDTGGIGNTIYF
CDR3nt: TGTGCCAGCCAGGACACTGGTGGAATTGGAAACACCATATATTTT

d_gene: .
abundance: .
v_gene: TRBV27
j_gene: TRBJ1-1
CDR3aa: CASRGAAMNTEAFF
CDR3nt: TGTGCCAGCAGAGGGGCCGCAATGAACACTGAAGCTTTCTTT

d_gene: .
abundance: .
v_gene: TRBV6-6
j_gene: TRBJ2-7
CDR3aa: CASKDSPAYEQYF
CDR3nt: TGTGCCAGCAAGGATAGCCCGGCCTACGAGCAGTACTTC

d_gene: .
abundance: .
v_gene: TRBV6-2/TRBV6-3
j_gene: TRBJ2-5
CDR3aa: CASRPGGAQETQYF
CDR3nt: TGTGCCAGCAGACCTGGCGGGGCCCAAGAGACCCAGTACTTC

d_gene: .
abundance: .
v_gene: TRBV5-1
j_gene: TRBJ2-2
CDR3aa: CASRVEVNTGELFF
CDR3nt: TGCGCCAGCAGGGTAGAGGTGAACACCGGGGAGCTGTTTTTT

d_gene: .
abundance: .
v_gene: TRBV6-6
j_gene: TRBJ2-7
CDR3aa: CASSYPPPRRGSEQYF
CDR3nt: TGTGCCAGCAGTTACCCCCCGCCTAGGAGGGGAAGCGAGCAGTACTTC

d_gene: .
abundance: .
v_gene: TRBV30
j_gene: TRBJ2-6
CDR3aa: CAWTKGVAGANVLTF
CDR3nt: TGTGCCTGGACCAAGGGGGTGGCTGGGGCCAACGTCCTGACTTTC

d_gene: .
abundance: few
v_gene: TRBV7-8
j_gene: TRBJ1-5
CDR3aa: CASSLEFWQGSNQPQHF
CDR3nt: TGTGCCAGCAGCTTAGAGTTCTGGCAGGGTAGCAATCAGCCCCAGCATTTT

d_gene: .
abundance: .
v_gene: TRBV20-1
j_gene: TRBJ1-1
CDR3aa: CSARGLTEAFF
CDR3nt: TGCAGTGCTAGGGGGTTAACTGAAGCTTTCTTT

d_gene: TRBD1
abundance: .
v_gene: TRBV28
j_gene: TRBJ2-7
CDR3aa: CASSQGALSSYEQYF
CDR3nt: TGTGCCAGCAGCCAGGGGGCTCTAAGCTCCTACGAGCAGTACTTC

d_gene: TRBD2
abundance: .
v_gene: TRBV10-3
j_gene: TRBJ2-1
CDR3aa: CAISTRGQPREAYNEQFF
CDR3nt: TGTGCCATCAGCACCCGAGGTCAGCCGCGGGAGGCCTACAATGAGCAGTTCTTC

d_gene: .
abundance: .
v_gene: TRBV5-1
j_gene: TRBJ1-2
CDR3aa: CASSLGSTYGYTF
CDR3nt: TGCGCCAGCAGCTTGGGGTCCACCTATGGCTACACCTTC

d_gene: .
abundance: once
v_gene: TRBV12-3/TRBV12-4
j_gene: TRBJ2-1
CDR3aa: CASSLQGRHEQFF
CDR3nt: TGTGCCAGCAGTCTACAGGGGAGGCATGAGCAGTTCTTC

d_gene: .
abundance: .
v_gene: TRBV28
j_gene: TRBJ2-7
CDR3aa: CASSLSDNYEQYF
CDR3nt: TGTGCCAGCAGTTTATCTGACAACTACGAGCAGTACTTC

d_gene: TRBD1
abundance: .
v_gene: TRBV15
j_gene: TRBJ2-7
CDR3aa: CATSRDGVTGGRLEQYF
CDR3nt: TGTGCCACCAGCAGAGATGGGGTGACAGGGGGCCGACTCGAGCAGTACTTC

d_gene: .
abundance: .
v_gene: TRBV5-1
j_gene: TRBJ2-5
CDR3aa: CASSLVLRETQYF
CDR3nt: TGCGCCAGCAGCTTGGTCCTACGGGAGACCCAGTACTTC

d_gene: .
abundance: .
v_gene: TRBV3-1/TRBV3-2
j_gene: TRBJ1-6
CDR3aa: CASSQPLDGSPLHF
CDR3nt: TGTGCCAGCAGCCAGCCCCTCGACGGTTCACCCCTCCACTTT

d_gene: TRBD2
abundance: .
v_gene: TRBV7-9
j_gene: TRBJ2-1
CDR3aa: CASSPKLREGPYNEQFF
CDR3nt: TGTGCCAGCAGCCCCAAGTTGCGGGAGGGCCCGTACAATGAGCAGTTCTTC

d_gene: .
abundance: few
v_gene: TRBV5-1
j_gene: TRBJ2-1
CDR3aa: CASQASLSNEQFF
CDR3nt: TGCGCCAGCCAAGCTTCCCTTTCCAATGAGCAGTTCTTC

d_gene: TRBD2
abundance: .
v_gene: TRBV20-1
j_gene: TRBJ2-1
CDR3aa: CSASTSGGYNEQFF
CDR3nt: TGCAGTGCTAGTACTAGCGGGGGATACAATGAGCAGTTCTTC

d_gene: TRBD2
abundance: .
v_gene: TRBV2
j_gene: TRBJ2-7
CDR3aa: CASSPTGTSGRTAYEQYF
CDR3nt: TGTGCCAGCAGCCCCACCGGGACTAGCGGGAGGACGGCCTACGAGCAGTACTTC

d_gene: TRBD1
abundance: .
v_gene: TRBV16
j_gene: TRBJ1-5
CDR3aa: CASSRDYRGSLGQPQHF
CDR3nt: TGTGCCAGCAGCCGAGATTACAGGGGCTCCCTCGGGCAGCCCCAGCATTTT

d_gene: TRBD2
abundance: .
v_gene: TRBV5-4
j_gene: TRBJ2-1
CDR3aa: CASSLSSGWGGTYNEQFF
CDR3nt: TGTGCCAGCAGCTTGAGTAGCGGGTGGGGCGGGACCTACAATGAGCAGTTCTTC

d_gene: TRBD1
abundance: .
v_gene: TRBV24-1
j_gene: TRBJ2-5
CDR3aa: CATSDRTGEETQYF
CDR3nt: TGTGCCACCAGTGATCGGACAGGGGAAGAGACCCAGTACTTC

d_gene: .
abundance: .
v_gene: TRBV19
j_gene: TRBJ2-1
CDR3aa: CASSNPGPNNEQFF
CDR3nt: TGTGCCAGTAGTAATCCGGGACCAAACAATGAGCAGTTCTTC

d_gene: .
abundance: .
v_gene: TRBV7-3
j_gene: TRBJ2-1
CDR3aa: CASSPQGGREQFF
CDR3nt: TGTGCCAGCAGCCCACAGGGGGGGAGGGAGCAGTTCTTC

d_gene: .
abundance: .
v_gene: TRBV7-3
j_gene: TRBJ1-4
CDR3aa: CASSETGITNEKLFF
CDR3nt: TGTGCCAGCAGCGAAACAGGAATAACTAATGAAAAACTGTTTTTT

d_gene: TRBD1
abundance: .
v_gene: TRBV5-1
j_gene: TRBJ2-2
CDR3aa: CASSYTGAGELFF
CDR3nt: TGCGCCAGCAGCTACACAGGGGCCGGGGAGCTGTTTTTT

d_gene: TRBD1
abundance: .
v_gene: TRBV4-3
j_gene: TRBJ2-7
CDR3aa: CASSQDLGTADPYEQYF
CDR3nt: TGCGCCAGCAGCCAAGATTTGGGGACAGCGGACCCCTACGAGCAGTACTTC

d_gene: .
abundance: .
v_gene: TRBV19
j_gene: TRBJ1-2
CDR3aa: CASSPGRGNYGYTF
CDR3nt: TGTGCCAGTAGTCCGGGAAGGGGAAACTATGGCTACACCTTC

d_gene: .
abundance: .
v_gene: TRBV7-9
j_gene: TRBJ2-7
CDR3aa: CASSWGAGGHEQYF
CDR3nt: TGTGCCAGCAGCTGGGGGGCTGGGGGCCACGAGCAGTACTTC

d_gene: TRBD2
abundance: .
v_gene: TRBV7-9
j_gene: TRBJ2-2
CDR3aa: CASSPSLAGGLFF
CDR3nt: TGTGCCAGCAGCCCAAGTCTAGCGGGAGGGCTGTTTTTT

d_gene: .
abundance: .
v_gene: TRBV5-8
j_gene: TRBJ1-1
CDR3aa: CASSLRRGGEAFF
CDR3nt: TGTGCCAGCAGCTTGCGTCGTGGCGGTGAAGCTTTCTTT

d_gene: TRBD2
abundance: .
v_gene: TRBV5-1
j_gene: TRBJ2-3
CDR3aa: CASSFSSGDTDTQYF
CDR3nt: TGCGCCAGCAGCTTCTCTAGCGGGGACACAGATACGCAGTATTTT

d_gene: .
abundance: .
v_gene: TRBV13
j_gene: TRBJ1-1
CDR3aa: CASSVGQGMNTEAFF
CDR3nt: TGTGCCAGCAGTGTAGGGCAGGGGATGAACACTGAAGCTTTCTTT

d_gene: .
abundance: .
v_gene: TRBV7-8
j_gene: TRBJ2-3
CDR3aa: CASSFDGKITDTQYF
CDR3nt: TGTGCCAGCAGCTTCGACGGGAAGATCACAGATACGCAGTATTTT

d_gene: .
abundance: .
v_gene: TRBV14
j_gene: TRBJ2-1
CDR3aa: CASSRVMGTGSSYNEQFF
CDR3nt: TGTGCCAGCAGCCGCGTTATGGGAACGGGAAGCTCCTACAATGAGCAGTTCTTC

d_gene: .
abundance: .
v_gene: TRBV29-1
j_gene: TRBJ1-1
CDR3aa: CSVHRQKGNTEAFF
CDR3nt: TGCAGCGTCCATAGACAGAAGGGGAACACTGAAGCTTTCTTT